Listed here are 21 T cell receptor beta chains from one sample, sequenced in a study of T cell responses to AZD1222 COVID-19 vaccine (dated by TCRdb to 2020 to 2023). The library relied on the immunoSEQ multiplex PCR assay. The immuneACCESS repertoire file appears here via TCRdb, limited to in-frame rearrangements. These files lack a portion of the clones; in checked studies, under half of the deficit traces to unresolved V genes, and the cause of the others is not known. Recorded for this sample are about 39,000 clones; 88% of them occurred a single time. The ten largest account for 26% of the sample. The label giving this sample's time point can be read as: about 28 days (+/-7) after the second vaccine dose. The treatment or condition label, read with the paper, signifies: meningococcal conjugate vaccine given as trial control. Sequencing used peripheral blood, obtained 28 days after the second dose of the MenACWY control vaccine. The source of these receptors is an adult who received the MenACWY meningococcal vaccine as a control.

The rearrangement joins TRBV28 to TRBJ1-5, with 7 nucleotides matching TRBD1. Trimming at V came to 8 bases and at J to 4 bases, leaving 8 bases not matched to a gene. The germline gives CDR1 MDHEN, CDR2 SYDVKM. The CDR3 extends over 14 amino acids. The CDR3 protein is CASLRDSSNQPQHF. CDR3 sequence (DNA): TGTGCCAGCCTCCGGGACAGCTCAAATCAGCCCCAGCATTTT.

The chain employs TRBV5-1 and TRBJ2-7; 12 positions agree with TRBD2. With 2 bases clipped from V and 7 bases from J, the junction kept 16 bases outside the gene matches. The CDR3 has 18 residues. Per the germline V gene, CDR1 is SGHRS and CDR2 is YFSETQ. CDR3 sequence reads: CASSFGSTSGGGPTEQYF. CDR3 bases: TGCGCCAGCAGCTTTGGTTCGACTAGCGGGGGTGGCCCGACGGAGCAGTACTTC.

The J gene is TRBJ2-7, the V gene TRBV6-6, with 12 bases aligning to TRBD2. The V segment lost 2 bases and the J segment 2 bases; nucleotides outside the gene matches: 1. Germline V lookup: CDR1 MNHNY, CDR2 SVGAGI (reference sequence). The CDR3 is 15 amino acids. The CDR3 coding sequence is TGTGCCAGCAGTTACGCTAGCGGGAGGGCCTACGAGCAGTACTTC. Translated: CASSYASGRAYEQYF.

The chain employs TRBV28 and TRBJ2-7, with D perhaps matching TRBD2 (5 bases). Germline values: CDR1 MDHEN, CDR2 SYDVKM. This CDR3 has 13 residues. Between the trimmed V and J ends, which lost 5 bases and 7 bases, there was a span of 15 bases. The CDR3 DNA reads TGTGCCAGCAGTACGGGAAACTCTCGAGAGCAGTACTTC. Its translation: CASSTGNSREQYF.

The chain is built from TRBV27 and TRBJ2-3, with a tentative D call TRBD1 (5 bases). Germline CDR1 reads MNHEY; CDR2 reads SMNVEV (reference sequence). V lost 5 bases to trimming and J lost 2 bases, with 8 bases between them. The length of the CDR3 is 13 residues. The CDR3 is CASSPRDTDTQYF. The CDR3 region has the DNA TGTGCCAGCAGTCCCAGGGACACAGATACGCAGTATTTT.

The chain couples TRBV6-1 to TRBJ1-5; D gene uncertain. Germline CDR1 MNHNS, CDR2 SASEGT. The CDR3 is 16 residues long. Trimming stripped 4 bases from V and 2 bases from J, with 15 bases between. DNA of the CDR3: TGTGCCAGCAGTGGGGTGCTGGGAGGGCGCAATCAGCCCCAGCATTTT. Its protein is CASSGVLGGRNQPQHF.

The CDR3 region is CSVGGTGFIDEQYF. In DNA form, the CDR3 reads TGCAGCGTGGGGGGGACAGGGTTTATCGACGAGCAGTACTTC. V is TRBV29-1 and J is TRBJ2-7; 9 nucleotides line up with TRBD1. Germline-derived CDR1 and CDR2 are SQVTM and ANQGSEA. The CDR3 is 14 amino acids. The V and J ends lost 6 bases and 5 bases, in that order; junction bases with no gene match: 11.

The V and J genes are TRBV27 and TRBJ2-3; D assignment may be TRBD1 or TRBD2 (6 bases each). CDR1 MNHEY and CDR2 SMNVEV come from the germline V gene (reference sequence). Trimming removed 0 bases from V and 6 bases from J, with 19 bases in between. This CDR3 contains 17 residues. The CDR3, as DNA: TGTGCCAGCAGTTTATCGGCGACTAGGGGGAGACGGGATACGCAGTATTTT. It is translated as CASSLSATRGRRDTQYF.

The rearrangement links TRBV28 to TRBJ2-7, with 12 bases that match TRBD1. Looked up from germline, CDR1 is MDHEN and CDR2 is SYDVKM. The CDR3 extends over 15 amino acids. Trimming removed 3 bases from V and 4 bases from J; junction bases left unmatched: 4. In DNA form, the CDR3 reads TGTGCCAGCAGTTTTTTGGGACAGGGGGCTTACGAGCAGTACTTC. Translated: CASSFLGQGAYEQYF.

V gene TRBV6-2 or TRBV6-3 combines with J gene TRBJ2-3; no definite D call. This CDR3 is 14 amino acids long. V was trimmed by 2 bases and J by 2 bases, leaving 8 bases between them. The germline CDR1 and CDR2 sequences are MNHEY and SVGEGT. CDR3 coding DNA: TGTGCCAGCAGTTACAGACGAACCACAGATACGCAGTATTTT. Its protein is CASSYRRTTDTQYF.

The chain uses TRBV5-6 and TRBJ2-1, with D uncertain. The germline gives CDR1 SGHDT, CDR2 YYEEEE. The CDR3 loop spans 13 amino acids. Trimming cost V 0 bases and J 4 bases, with 5 bases left between them. The CDR3 region is CASSLGQYNEQFF. The CDR3 region has the DNA TGTGCCAGCAGCTTGGGCCAGTACAATGAGCAGTTCTTC.

The chain joins TRBV11-3 to TRBJ2-1; D call uncertain. CDR1 is SGHNT and CDR2 is YENEEA in the germline V gene. V was pared by 5 bases and J by 9 bases, with 8 bases between. This CDR3 comprises 11 residues. The CDR3 bases are TGTGCCAGCAGCATAAACGGTGAGCAGTTCTTC. It translates to CASSINGEQFF.

This clone appeared a single time. The chain combines TRBV9 with TRBJ2-1; the D call may be TRBD1 or TRBD2 (5 bases each). Trimming left V 0 bases short and J 12 bases short, with 16 bases between. The germline CDR1 and CDR2 sequences are SGDLS and YYNGEE. This CDR3 contains 14 residues. The CDR3 protein is CASSVGGYNAWQFF. Here the CDR3 DNA reads TGTGCCAGCAGCGTAGGGGGGTATAACGCTTGGCAGTTCTTC.

The V call is TRBV25-1, the J call TRBJ1-5, with 8 bases fitting TRBD1. The ends lost 5 bases at V and 11 bases at J; junction bases unmatched: 14. Germline lookup yields CDR1 MGHDK and CDR2 SYGVNS. This CDR3 is 15 amino acids long. This chain's CDR3 is CASSPGQGAAVSQHF. CDR3 DNA sequence: TGTGCCAGCAGTCCCGGACAGGGCGCCGCTGTGTCCCAGCATTTT.

This sequence joins TRBV3-1 (or the pseudogene TRBV3-2) and TRBJ2-5, with TRBD1 as a possible D gene (5 bases). V lost 2 bases to trimming and J lost 6 bases, with 13 bases between them. Germline assignment: CDR1 LGHDT and CDR2 YNNKEL (reference sequence). The CDR3 sequence is 14 residues long. The CDR3 here is CASSQQAGIKTQYF. The DNA for the CDR3 is TGTGCCAGCAGCCAACAAGCAGGGATCAAGACCCAGTACTTC.

V and J are TRBV6-5 and TRBJ1-5; 7 bases agree with TRBD1. The trim removed 2 bases at V and 2 bases at J, leaving 3 bases unmatched. The CDR3 totals 15 residues. Germline V CDR1 and CDR2: MNHEY, SVGAGI. The CDR3 DNA reads as TGTGCCAGCAGTTACAGGGGGCTTGGCAATCAGCCCCAGCATTTT. This gives the protein CASSYRGLGNQPQHF.

This chain links TRBV7-3 with TRBJ2-2; D unclear. Per the germline V gene, CDR1 is SGHTA and CDR2 is FQGTGA. This CDR3 contains 14 residues. V lost 3 bases to trimming and J lost 8 bases, with 13 bases between them. CDR3: CASSLAGTPGELFF. CDR3 bases: TGTGCCAGCAGCTTGGCCGGCACCCCGGGGGAGCTGTTTTTT.

V usage is TRBV7-8 and J usage is TRBJ2-7; D gene ambiguous. Germline CDR1 and CDR2: SGHVS and FQNEAQ. V dropped 7 bases and J dropped 5 bases, with 21 bases sitting between them. The CDR3 consists of 15 residues. DNA for the CDR3: TGTGCCAGCACCCCAGAGCGAACTGGGTTTGACGAGCAGTACTTC. Protein sequence: CASTPERTGFDEQYF.

The gene calls are TRBV3-1 (or the pseudogene TRBV3-2) and TRBJ1-2; TRBD1 matches 7 bases. V shed 8 bases, J shed 5 bases, and the junction held 14 bases outside the gene matches. The CDR3 is 15 amino acids. Germline V gene sequence: CDR1 LGHDT, CDR2 YNNKEL (reference sequence). As DNA, the CDR3 is TGTGCCAGCCGTGGAGGTTGGGACAGTCCGTATGGCTACACCTTC. Protein product: CASRGGWDSPYGYTF.

This clone showed up just once. The rearrangement links TRBV18 to TRBJ1-5; D unclear. This CDR3 has 9 residues. Per the germline V gene, CDR1 is KGHSH and CDR2 is LQKENI. V was trimmed by 2 bases and J by 16 bases, leaving 6 bases between them. The CDR3 DNA reads as TGTGCCAGCTCACCAAAATCCCATTTT. Amino acid sequence: CASSPKSHF.

This chain links TRBV4-2 with TRBJ2-7; 15 positions match TRBD2. The J segment lost 1 base and the V segment lost 5 bases, leaving 3 bases of the junction unmatched. The length of the CDR3 is 16 residues. Looked up from germline, CDR1 is LGHNA and CDR2 is YNFKEQ. The CDR3 sequence: CASSGGTSGRSYEQYF. CDR3 DNA: TGTGCCAGCAGCGGAGGGACTAGCGGGAGGTCCTACGAGCAGTACTTC.